A few counts support the clone carrying this T cell receptor (beta chain). This record comes from a study of human T cells and chemical hapten exposure. Time point in this sample: pre-sensitization, week 0. As for treatment: therapeutic diphenylcyclopropenone sensitization with weekly scalp DPC. Via MiXCR, TCRdb re-called the RACE reads, giving one row per CDR3 protein. The sample contains around 250,000 distinct CDR3 sequences, approximately 8.6% of which appear only once. Germline V gives CDR1 LGHDT, CDR2 YNNKEL (reference sequence). This CDR3 contains 15 residues. The V end was cut by 4 bases, the J end by 5 bases, with 15 bases between.

The V and J genes are TRBV3-1 and TRBJ2-1; maybe TRBD1 (6 bases). Sequences were derived from whole blood, sampled in connection with sensitization to the hapten diphenylcyclopropenone (DPC). The source of this sequence is a woman between 40 and 55 years old with alopecia areata. Some clones in this sample may be carry-over from other donors' samples. The CDR3 sequence is CASSRPMAGDNEQFF. The CDR3 bases are TGTGCCAGCAGCCGCCCAATGGCAGGGGACAATGAGCAGTTCTTC.